This is a list of T cell receptor beta chains from one sample in a study of shared clonotypes between healthy human individuals. Generated by immunoSEQ multiplex PCR, the TCRdb table keeps only in-frame clones and is missing some. This table has roughly 550,000 clones, about 95% appearing once. Sequencing was carried out using naive CD8+ T cells sorted from blood. The receptor set was obtained from a woman aged 30 to 39 in good health. CDR3s include the opening cysteine and the closing phenylalanine or tryptophan.

TRBJ2-7 | TRBV27 | CASSSPMTGGLAEQYF
TRBJ2-1 | TRBV11-2 | CASSLAQLPLYNEQFF
TRBJ2-1 | TRBV6-5 | CASSYASSSYNEQFF
TRBJ2-7 | TRBV5-1 | CASSRTHREQYF
TRBJ2-3 | TRBV10-3 | CAISESTGTGLTDTQYF
TRBJ1-1 | TRBV7-9 | CASSGGPRDNTEAFF
TRBJ2-2 | TRBV28 | CASSLPQGTVIAGELFF
TRBJ1-1 | TRBV19 | CASSIGTGGLNTEAFF
TRBJ2-1 | TRBV2 | CASSVGLATEQFF
TRBJ2-7 | TRBV6-1 | CASSEARDSGRSLGWYEQYF
TRBJ2-6 | TRBV4-2 | CASSQEPREAGANVLTF
TRBJ2-7 | TRBV13 | CASSLGGSYEQYF
TRBJ1-1 | TRBV15 | CATSRDNKGIMNTEAFF
TRBJ2-2 | TRBV14 | CASSQDYTGELFF
TRBJ2-7 | TRBV5-1 | CASSLAAGGGYEQYF
TRBJ2-1 | TRBV11-2 | CASSPHGGFNEQFF
TRBJ1-5 | TRBV10-1 | CARQISNQPQHF
TRBJ2-7 | TRBV6-5 | CASRTGALDYEQYF
TRBJ2-4 | TRBV11-1 | CASSARRLAGLENIQYF
TRBJ2-7 | TRBV18 | CASSPLAGGVYPYEQYF
TRBJ2-7 | TRBV7-2 | CASSLVSSYEQYF
TRBJ2-7 | TRBV7-3 | CASALTGDYEQYF
TRBJ2-1 | TRBV4-1 | CASSPRQDSGETYNEQFF
TRBJ2-7 | TRBV5-4 | CASSLDSSWAYEQYF
TRBJ2-5 | TRBV5-4 | CASSPRTSGNQETQYF
TRBJ2-1 | TRBV7-8 | CASSSRGAYNEQFF
TRBJ2-3 | TRBV13 | CASSSSRTGHSTDTQYF
TRBJ2-5 | TRBV11-2 | CASSLSPRIKETQYF
TRBJ2-1 | TRBV14 | CASSQEIAPASYNEQFF
TRBJ1-4 | TRBV15 | CATSRAPDSPNEKLFF
TRBJ1-3 | TRBV15 | CATSRGQGTVGNTIYF
TRBJ1-3 | TRBV19 | CAHTQGAWGNTIYF
TRBJ2-3 | TRBV28 | CASRGVLERTDTQYF
TRBJ2-1 | TRBV6-5 | CASSLLAGDNEQFF
TRBJ2-1 | TRBV29-1 | CSVQVPRYYNEQFF
TRBJ1-1 | TRBV7-9 | CASSLGSTEAFF
TRBJ1-2 | TRBV27 | CASSFGRTYGYTF
- | TRBV28 | CASSDTYEQYF